The next 6 T cell receptor beta chains were all read from a single sample in a study of blood T cell repertoires in COVID-19. Libraries were prepared by immunoSEQ multiplex PCR; TCRdb keeps only in-frame clonotypes and omits some of them. The profile shows about 200,000 clones, around four fifths of them singletons. Sample: peripheral blood. The receptors were gathered from a man in his 60s with COVID-19, enrolled during active disease.

V gene TRBV4-1 combines with J gene TRBJ1-1; a possible D gene is TRBD1 (5 bases). The V and J ends lost 1 base and 1 base respectively, with 10 bases between them. This CDR3 contains 15 residues. Per germline, CDR1 MGHRA and CDR2 YSYEKL. The chain's CDR3 is CASSQVVTANTEAFF. The CDR3 bases are TGCGCCAGCAGCCAAGTGGTGACAGCGAACACTGAAGCTTTCTTT.

This clone has more than one count but fewer than ten. CDR3 in DNA: TGTGCCAGCAGTGAATCCCAGGGTGGAACTAACTATGGCTACACCTTC. Amino acid sequence: CASSESQGGTNYGYTF. The chain employs TRBV2 and TRBJ1-2; possible D gene TRBD1, 5 bases. Germline CDR1 reads SNHLY; CDR2 reads FYNNEI. CDR3 length equals 16 residues. The ends were cut back, 2 bases at V and 0 bases at J, with 13 bases in the middle. The whole variable domain, remainder taken from reference TRBV2 and TRBJ1-2, is EPEVTQTPSHQVTQMGQEVILRCVPISNHLYFYWYRQILGQKVEFLVSFYNNEISEKSEIFDDQFSVERPDGSNFTLKIRSTKLEDSAMYFCASSESQGGTNYGYTFGSGTRLTVV.

This clone was observed a handful of times. The V and J genes are TRBV19 and TRBJ1-1, with a weak D call TRBD1 (5 bases). Per the germline V gene, CDR1 is LNHDA and CDR2 is SQIVND (reference sequence). This CDR3 contains 14 residues. V lost 7 bases and J lost 3, with 15 bases in between. The DNA for the CDR3 is TGTGCCAGTATCTCAGGGATTTGGGACACTGAAGCTTTCTTT. Its translation is CASISGIWDTEAFF.

The chain carries TRBV4-2 and TRBJ2-3; D possibly corresponds to TRBD1 (5 bases). V lost 0 bases to trimming and J lost 6 bases, with 16 bases between them. Germline V gene sequence: CDR1 LGHNA, CDR2 YNFKEQ. This CDR3 is built from 16 residues. CDR3 DNA sequence: TGTGCCAGCAGCCAAGATCTGCAGGGTCGGCAGGATACGCAGTATTTT. It codes for CASSQDLQGRQDTQYF.

The chain carries TRBV12-3 or TRBV12-4 and TRBJ1-2; TRBD1 is a possible D gene (5 bases). Trimming stripped 1 base from V and 5 bases from J, with 8 bases between. The CDR3 extends over 13 amino acids. For the CDR3, the DNA is TGTGCCAGCAGTTTAGACCAGGGTTATGGCTACACCTTC. It is translated as CASSLDQGYGYTF.

This chain joins TRBV12-3 or TRBV12-4 and TRBJ1-2; no clear D. The length of the CDR3 is 11 residues. V was shortened by 6 bases and J by 4 bases, with 6 bases between the two germline ends. The DNA of the CDR3 is TGTGCCAGCAGCAGGTTCTATGGCTACACCTTC. Amino acids: CASSRFYGYTF.